A selection of T cell receptor beta chains follows, all from one sample in a study of blood T cells in healthy people across ages. TCRdb re-derived calls from the 5' RACE reads in MiXCR, one entry per CDR3 protein. The profile shows about 680,000 distinct CDR3 sequences, 45% to 50% of them singletons. The sequenced sample consisted of blood. The receptors were sampled from a woman aged 60 to 75 in good health. CDR3s include the opening cysteine and the closing phenylalanine or tryptophan. The D gene is left open where the match is weak. Clone size is not always given. Where it is, it says once, few, many or a class for expanded clones.

TGTGCCACCAGTGGAGGGAGGGTCACAGATACGCAGTATTTT,CATSGGRVTDTQYF,NA,TRBJ2-3,TRBD2,TRBV24-1
TGTGCCAGCAGCCCCGGGACAGGGGTCCTCAATGAGCAGTTCTTC,CASSPGTGVLNEQFF,NA,TRBJ2-1,TRBD1,TRBV7-2
TGTGCCAGCAGCACATACCCCGGGGGACAGGGGGGACAAGAGACCCAGTACTTC,CASSTYPGGQGGQETQYF,NA,TRBJ2-5,NA,TRBV21-1
TGTGCCAGCAGGGGACAGGGCCGGCTCGGCTACACCTTC,CASRGQGRLGYTF,few,TRBJ1-2,TRBD1,TRBV28
TGCAGTGCGCGGGGGGGCCTGGGCAATGAGCAGTTCTTC,CSARGGLGNEQFF,NA,TRBJ2-1,TRBD2,TRBV20-1
TGTGCCAGCAGTGACGGCCAGACAGATACGCAGTATTTT,CASSDGQTDTQYF,few,TRBJ2-3,NA,TRBV6-6
TGCGCCAGCAGCTCCACACGAGTAGGGTCGGATGGCTACACCTTC,CASSSTRVGSDGYTF,few,TRBJ1-2,NA,TRBV5-1
TGTGCCAGCAGCTACTCGGGAGATGGGACTGAAGCTTTCTTT,CASSYSGDGTEAFF,NA,TRBJ1-1,NA,TRBV5-6
TGTGCCAGCAGCACACCCAAGACAGAAATCTATGGCTACACCTTC,CASSTPKTEIYGYTF,few,TRBJ1-2,NA,TRBV7-2
TGTGCCAGCAGCGACGACTCCTACGAGCAGTACTTC,CASSDDSYEQYF,NA,TRBJ2-7,NA,TRBV2
TGCAGCGTTGAAGAGGACGGTCGCATTCAGTACTTC,CSVEEDGRIQYF,few,TRBJ2-4,NA,TRBV29-1
TGTGCCAGCAACCAGGGGAGAGATTCCGATACGCAGTATTTT,CASNQGRDSDTQYF,NA,TRBJ2-3,NA,TRBV7-2
TGTGCCAGCAGTTTATCCCTCAAAGGGGGAATCGAGACCCAGTACTTC,CASSLSLKGGIETQYF,NA,TRBJ2-5,NA,TRBV27
TGCAGCGTTGAGTCCGGGACAGGGGCCGATTACAATGAGCAGTTCTTC,CSVESGTGADYNEQFF,NA,TRBJ2-1,TRBD1,TRBV29-1
TGCAGCGCACAGCCTCATGGGAACACTGAAGCTTTCTTT,CSAQPHGNTEAFF,NA,TRBJ1-1,NA,TRBV29-1
TGTGCCAGCAGTTTAATTCGACTGGATTCACCCCTCCACTTT,CASSLIRLDSPLHF,NA,TRBJ1-6,NA,TRBV27
TGTGCCAGCCTCTGGACGGGGACCTACGAGCAGTACTTC,CASLWTGTYEQYF,NA,TRBJ2-7,NA,TRBV6-2/TRBV6-3
TGTGCCAGCAGTTTCTCGAGCGGGAGGGCCGTCGAGCAGTACTTC,CASSFSSGRAVEQYF,few,TRBJ2-7,TRBD2,TRBV28
TGTGCCAGCAGCCCCCCGACTGGCTACAATGAGCAGTTCTTC,CASSPPTGYNEQFF,NA,TRBJ2-1,NA,TRBV7-2
TGTGCCAGCAGCCGGGACACAAGAACACAAGAGACCCAGTACTTC,CASSRDTRTQETQYF,few,TRBJ2-5,NA,TRBV11-2